Following are 25 T cell receptor beta chains from one sample sequenced in a study of spatial heterogeneity in lung cancer. The time point here: sample taken at primary tumor resection. One entry per CDR3 protein, called by TCRdb with MiXCR from the 5' RACE reads. The table has some 8,600 distinct CDR3 sequences, 3.5% to 5.5% seen once. The sequences come from PBMCs, collected at surgery. The source of these receptors is a male donor with early-stage non-small cell lung cancer.

This clonotype was counted at least ten times. This chain joins TRBV7-2 and TRBJ1-1; no clear D. Germline V gives CDR1 SGHTA, CDR2 FQGNSA. V lost 3 bases, J lost 6 bases, and 23 bases lay in between. The CDR3 runs 17 residues. DNA of the CDR3: TGTGCCAGCAGCTTGCTCCCCGAAAGAAGGGATCTGGCTGAAGCTTTCTTT. Its translation is CASSLLPERRDLAEAFF.

This clonotype is medium-sized by share. This chain uses TRBV20-1 with TRBJ2-7; D is possibly TRBD1 (5 bases). V lost 0 bases, J lost 2 bases, and 8 bases lay in between. CDR1 and CDR2 from the germline V gene are DFQATT and SNEGSKA (reference sequence). The CDR3 loop spans 13 amino acids. The CDR3 sequence: CSARERGPYEQYF. In DNA, the CDR3 is TGCAGTGCTAGAGAAAGGGGCCCCTACGAGCAGTACTTC.

This clonotype is medium-sized within its sample. This rearrangement joins TRBV6-2 or TRBV6-3 to TRBJ2-3; unclear D gene. This CDR3 is 17 amino acids long. V was cut by 0 bases and J by 0 bases, with 13 bases left in between. Germline CDR1 and CDR2: MNHEY and SVGEGT. The CDR3 DNA reads TGTGCCAGCAGTTACTCGGTCGTCTCGACTAGCACAGATACGCAGTATTTT. Translated: CASSYSVVSTSTDTQYF.

This clonotype was seen at least ten times. The rearrangement joins TRBV6-5 to TRBJ2-2; D is undetermined. Germline-derived CDR1 and CDR2 are MNHEY and SVGAGI. Between the trimmed V and J ends, which lost 4 bases and 4 bases, there was a span of 13 bases. There are 15 residues in the CDR3. CDR3 sequence (DNA): TGTGCCAGCAGTTTAGGGCAATTCCTCACCGGGGAGCTGTTTTTT. It yields the protein CASSLGQFLTGELFF.

At least ten counts were recorded for this clonotype. The genes are TRBV7-2 and TRBJ1-1; D unclear. The CDR3 extends over 11 amino acids. Germline V lookup: CDR1 SGHTA, CDR2 FQGNSA. With 5 bases removed from V and 5 bases from J, the gap between germline ends came to 6 bases. CDR3 nucleotide sequence: TGTGCCAGCAGCCCTAAAACTGAAGCTTTCTTT. This encodes CASSPKTEAFF.

This clonotype was seen repeatedly, ten times or more. This sequence joins TRBV9 and TRBJ1-5; TRBD1 might be the D (5 bases). The CDR3 sequence is 15 residues long. Per the germline V gene, CDR1 is SGDLS and CDR2 is YYNGEE. V lost 4 bases and J 1 base, leaving 12 bases between the germline ends. CDR3 in DNA: TGTGCCAGCAGCCCCAGGGAGGGGAGCAATCAGCCCCAGCATTTT. As protein: CASSPREGSNQPQHF. Full variable domain (remainder filled in from reference TRBV9 and TRBJ1-5): DSGVTQTPKHLITATGQRVTLRCSPRSGDLSVYWYQQSLDQGLQFLIQYYNGEERAKGNILERFSAQQFPDLHSELNLSSLELGDSALYFCASSPREGSNQPQHFGDGTRLSIL.

The sample holds a few counts of this clonotype. This chain connects TRBV5-6 to TRBJ1-5; TRBD1 might be the D (5 bases). Germline assignment: CDR1 SGHDT and CDR2 YYEEEE. The CDR3 has 15 residues. Trimming took off 2 bases at V and 5 bases at J, with 14 bases between the two ends. The CDR3 nucleotides read TGTGCCAGCAGCTTCATCGGGGGTTTCGATCAGCCCCAGCATTTT. It yields the protein CASSFIGGFDQPQHF.

The rearrangement uses TRBV3-1 and TRBJ1-4; no clear D. Germline V lookup: CDR1 LGHDT, CDR2 YNNKEL (reference sequence). The ends were cut back, 0 bases at V and 7 bases at J, with 21 bases in the middle. This CDR3 is 18 amino acids long. In DNA form, the CDR3 reads TGTGCCAGCAGCCAAGACGTAGGGAGTTTGGATTTTGGTGAAAAACTGTTTTTT. This sequence encodes CASSQDVGSLDFGEKLFF.

Many counts were recorded for this clonotype. This sequence joins TRBV29-1 and TRBJ2-3; D unclear. Between the trimmed V and J ends, which lost 3 bases and 6 bases, there was a span of 13 bases. The CDR3 loop spans 13 amino acids. The V gene's germline CDR1 is SQVTM and CDR2 ANQGSEA. The DNA for the CDR3 is TGCAGCGTTGAGAAGTCCGTGGGGGATACGCAGTATTTT. It encodes CSVEKSVGDTQYF.

Sample share makes this clonotype medium-sized (0.01 to 0.1%). The V and J genes are TRBV9 and TRBJ1-1, with D unclear. The V gene's germline CDR1 is SGDLS and CDR2 YYNGEE. This CDR3 comprises 16 residues. Trimming stripped 0 bases from V and 3 bases from J, with 15 bases between. The CDR3 DNA reads TGTGCCAGCAGCGTAGGCGGCCCTCCGACTTACACTGAAGCTTTCTTT. It codes for CASSVGGPPTYTEAFF.

This clonotype was observed a few times. This may be a read error: a much more frequent sequence differs by one nucleotide. V gene TRBV29-1 combines with J gene TRBJ2-3; tentatively, D is TRBD1 (6 bases). The CDR3 extends over 14 amino acids. In germline, CDR1 is SQVTM, CDR2 ANQGSEA. Trimming shortened V by 6 bases and J by 2 bases, and 15 bases separated the two germline ends. Here the CDR3 DNA reads TGCAGCGTAAACCGGGACATCGACACAGATACGCAGTATTTT. Translated: CSVNRDIDTDTQYF.

This clonotype was observed a handful of times. One base away lies a much larger clone, so this may be a sequencing read error. The chain links TRBV21-1 to TRBJ1-2; TRBD1, the table's D call, was not compared with the DNA. TRBV21-1 is a pseudogene locus. CDR3 length equals 16 residues. This chain's CDR3 is CASSSRQTPEAYGYTF. CDR3 nucleotides: TGTGCCAGCAGCTCCCGGCAGACCCCGGAGGCCTATGGCTACACCTTC.

The chain combines TRBV12-5 with TRBJ1-5; D is undetermined. CDR1 is LGHNT, CDR2 FRNRAP, per germline. The ends were cut back, 0 bases at V and 6 bases at J, with 18 bases in the middle. The CDR3 runs 17 residues. In nucleotides, the CDR3 is TGTGCTAGTGGTTTGGTACCGGGAGGGTCCCGGATTCAGCCCCAGCATTTT. It yields the protein CASGLVPGGSRIQPQHF.

This clonotype came up many times. The chain combines TRBV20-1 with TRBJ2-3, with 8 positions matching TRBD2. The germline CDR1 and CDR2 sequences are DFQATT and SNEGSKA (reference sequence). V was pared by 3 bases and J by 7 bases, with 9 bases of the junction left unmatched. This CDR3 region has 14 residues. The CDR3 spells CSASRIAGHYTQYF. The CDR3 DNA sequence: TGCAGTGCTAGTCGGATAGCGGGGCACTATACGCAGTATTTT.

This clonotype qualifies as medium-sized. The rearrangement links TRBV29-1 to TRBJ1-4; D uncertain. Germline CDR1 and CDR2: SQVTM and ANQGSEA. CDR3 length equals 14 residues. Trimming removed 4 bases from V and 0 bases from J, with 9 bases in between. The DNA for the CDR3 is TGCAGCGTTGTAGAGGGATCAACTAATGAAAAACTGTTTTTT. This gives the protein CSVVEGSTNEKLFF.

This clonotype is labeled as medium-sized. The chain combines TRBV2 with TRBJ2-4; a weak D match, TRBD2 (6 bases). This CDR3 is built from 15 residues. The germline CDR1 and CDR2 sequences are SNHLY and FYNNEI. Trimming stripped 5 bases from V and 0 bases from J, with 11 bases between. As DNA, the CDR3 is TGTGCCAGCAGTACCCAGGGACTAGCCAAAAACATTCAGTACTTC. Encoded protein: CASSTQGLAKNIQYF.

About this clonotype: A read error may explain this, as a much larger clone is one base away. This sequence joins TRBV5-1 and TRBJ2-4; tentatively, D is TRBD2 (6 bases). This CDR3 region has 15 residues. From germline, CDR1 is SGHRS and CDR2 YFSETQ. V was trimmed by 0 bases and J by 2 bases, leaving 9 bases between them. The CDR3 DNA reads TGCGCCAGCAGCTTGGGTGCGGGGACCAAAAACATTCAGTACTTC. Encoded protein: CASSLGAGTKNIQYF.

This clonotype was seen ten or more times. The chain links TRBV28 to TRBJ1-1; no reliable D call. Trimming took 6 bases from V and 6 from J, leaving 20 bases between them. The CDR3 length is 15 residues. CDR1 is MDHEN, CDR2 SYDVKM, per germline. CDR3 DNA: TGTGCCAGCAGCCCTCCGAGAGGCGGAAGGTCTGAAGCTTTCTTT. Translation gives CASSPPRGGRSEAFF.

This clonotype was observed many times. The chain employs TRBV2 and TRBJ2-7; 8 bases are shared with TRBD1. CDR3 length: 15 amino acids. Germline trimming cut 4 bases from V and 2 bases from J; bases unmatched to any gene: 7. CDR1 and CDR2 from the germline V gene are SNHLY and FYNNEI. In DNA form, the CDR3 reads TGTGCCAGCAGTGCAGGACAGGGAGGTCCCTACGAGCAGTACGTC. This encodes CASSAGQGGPYEQYV.

This clonotype was counted only a few times. The chain has TRBV5-1 and TRBJ1-1; TRBD1 agrees at 8 bases. Germline loops: CDR1 SGHRS, CDR2 YFSETQ. The J segment lost 4 bases and the V segment lost 5 bases, leaving 7 bases of the junction unmatched. This CDR3 region has 14 residues. CDR3 loop: CASSWDTGGTEAFF. The CDR3 region has the DNA TGCGCCAGCAGTTGGGACACAGGGGGCACTGAAGCTTTCTTT.

This clonotype showed up many times. The chain links TRBV4-3 to TRBJ2-7; D possibly corresponds to TRBD2 (6 bases). Trimming removed 1 base from V and 1 base from J, with 11 bases in between. The CDR3 contains 15 residues. Germline V gene data show CDR1 as LGHNA and CDR2 as YSLEER. The CDR3 region is CASSQGPGVSYEQYF. CDR3 bases: TGCGCCAGCAGCCAAGGGCCGGGGGTGTCCTACGAGCAGTACTTC.

The V call is TRBV5-1, the J call TRBJ2-3; maybe TRBD2 (6 bases). This CDR3 contains 15 residues. The V and J ends lost 4 bases and 6 bases respectively, with 18 bases between them. Per the germline V gene, CDR1 is SGHRS and CDR2 is YFSETQ. The CDR3 DNA reads TGCGCCAGCAGCCCAACCGGGAGCTACACGGATACGCAGTATTTT. Translated: CASSPTGSYTDTQYF.

This clonotype was counted at least ten times. The rearrangement links TRBV6-6 to TRBJ2-6; D gene ambiguous. From germline, CDR1 is MNHNY and CDR2 SVGAGI (reference sequence). Trimming took 5 bases from V and 0 from J, leaving 11 bases between them. The CDR3 is 16 amino acids. The CDR3 region has the DNA TGTGCCAGCAGTCCCCGCACCATCTCTGGGGCCAACGTCCTGACTTTC. Translated, it gives CASSPRTISGANVLTF.

This clonotype was seen at least ten times. V is TRBV9 and J is TRBJ1-1, with unresolved D. Trimming took 4 bases from V and 5 from J, leaving 9 bases between them. The V gene's germline CDR1 is SGDLS and CDR2 YYNGEE. The length of the CDR3 is 12 residues. CDR3 nucleotide sequence: TGTGCCAGCAGCTCTCCCGGGACTGAAGCTTTCTTT. It codes for CASSSPGTEAFF.

This clonotype was picked up many times. The chain couples TRBV25-1 to TRBJ2-3; 10 bases agree with TRBD2. CDR1 is MGHDK, CDR2 SYGVNS, per germline. The CDR3 runs to 16 residues. Losses at the gene ends were 2 bases for V and 6 bases for J; bases not matched to a gene: 8. The CDR3 nucleotides read TGTGCCAGCAGTGAAAAGAGGCTAGCGGGGGCGGATACGCAGTATTTT. As protein: CASSEKRLAGADTQYF.